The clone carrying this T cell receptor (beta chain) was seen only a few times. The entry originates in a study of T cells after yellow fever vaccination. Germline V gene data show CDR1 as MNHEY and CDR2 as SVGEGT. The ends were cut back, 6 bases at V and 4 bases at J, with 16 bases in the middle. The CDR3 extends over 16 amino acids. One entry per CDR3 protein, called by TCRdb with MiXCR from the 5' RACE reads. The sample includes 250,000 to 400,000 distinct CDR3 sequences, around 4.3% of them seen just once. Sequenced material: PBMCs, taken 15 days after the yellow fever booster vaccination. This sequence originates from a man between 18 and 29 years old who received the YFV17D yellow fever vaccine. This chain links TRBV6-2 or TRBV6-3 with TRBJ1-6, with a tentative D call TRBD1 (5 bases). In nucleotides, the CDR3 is TGTGCCAGCAGCCGGGGCCCCGCCAGATATAATTCACCCCTCCACTTT. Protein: CASSRGPARYNSPLHF.